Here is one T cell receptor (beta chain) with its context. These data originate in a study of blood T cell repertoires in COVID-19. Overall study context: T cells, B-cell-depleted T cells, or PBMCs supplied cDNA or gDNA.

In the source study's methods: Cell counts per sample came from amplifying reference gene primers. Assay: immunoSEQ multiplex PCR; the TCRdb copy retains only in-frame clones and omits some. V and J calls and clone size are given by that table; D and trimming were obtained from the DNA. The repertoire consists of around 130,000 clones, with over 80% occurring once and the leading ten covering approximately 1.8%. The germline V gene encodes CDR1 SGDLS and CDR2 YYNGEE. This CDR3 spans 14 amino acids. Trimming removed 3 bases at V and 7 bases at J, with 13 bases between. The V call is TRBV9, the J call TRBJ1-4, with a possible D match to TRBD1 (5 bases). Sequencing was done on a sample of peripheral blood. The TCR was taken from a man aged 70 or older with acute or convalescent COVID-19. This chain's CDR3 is CASSGGVVGEKLFF. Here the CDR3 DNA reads TGTGCCAGCAGCGGGGGGGTGGTCGGTGAAAAACTGTTTTTT.